This T cell receptor beta chain was identified in a study of T cells after yellow fever vaccination. The CDR3 is 17 residues long. Germline trimming cut 0 bases from V and 1 base from J; bases unmatched to any gene: 5. The germline CDR1 and CDR2 sequences are LGHNA and YNFKEQ. Production of TCR cDNA was by 5'RACE template switching, which also added a universal primer site and UMIs. TCRdb reprocessed the 5' RACE reads via MiXCR and lists one record per CDR3 protein. The top ten hold under 15% of the sample, which has some 600,000 distinct CDR3 sequences, 9% to 15% seen once. The chain joins TRBV4-2 to TRBJ1-5; 8 positions match TRBD1. Material: PBMCs, obtained on the day of the yellow fever booster vaccination. The TCR originated in a young man who received the YFV17D yellow fever vaccine. In DNA, the CDR3 is TGTGCCAGCAGCCAAGATACAGGACAGGGAAGCAATCAGCCCCAGCATTTT. It translates to CASSQDTGQGSNQPQHF.